This T cell receptor (beta chain) appears in the sequencing data of a study of PD-L1 blockade in urothelial cancer. The table came from immunoSEQ multiplex PCR; TCRdb's copy has only in-frame clones and leaves some out. The sample holds over 70,000 clones, approximately 87% seen once. The CDR3 consists of 15 residues. The germline V gene encodes CDR1 KGHSH and CDR2 LQKENI. V lost 3 bases, J lost 3 bases, and 5 bases stayed unmatched. The sample's time point: peripheral blood 6 weeks after treatment start. The sequencing used PBMCs, collected around atezolizumab (anti-PD-L1) treatment. This chain joins TRBV18 and TRBJ2-7, with 10 positions matching TRBD1. The source of this sequence is a man in his 70s with urothelial cancer. The chain's CDR3 is CASSPSGTGVYEQYF. Written as DNA, the CDR3 is TGTGCCAGCTCACCCTCCGGGACAGGGGTCTACGAGCAGTACTTC.